This T cell receptor (beta chain) was recorded in a study of cytomegalovirus exposure and HLA in healthy donors. Primers included in the PCR were 60 Vbeta and 13 Jbeta primers. Sequencing was performed with immunoSEQ multiplex PCR; in TCRdb, only in-frame clones are kept and a portion is missing. Found here are 200,000 to 250,000 clones, 70% to 90% of them singletons; the top ten hold about 1.2%. V trimming: 8 bases; J trimming: 0 bases; junction bases outside the gene matches: 10. CDR3 length: 15 amino acids. The germline CDR1 and CDR2 sequences are MDHEN and SYDVKM. The chain carries TRBV28 and TRBJ2-7, with 7 nucleotides matching TRBD2. The sequence derives from a human donor in good health. Sequencing used PBMCs. The CDR3 sequence: CASGGVVDPSYEQYF. As DNA, the CDR3 is TGTGCCAGCGGGGGGGTCGTGGACCCCTCCTACGAGCAGTACTTC.